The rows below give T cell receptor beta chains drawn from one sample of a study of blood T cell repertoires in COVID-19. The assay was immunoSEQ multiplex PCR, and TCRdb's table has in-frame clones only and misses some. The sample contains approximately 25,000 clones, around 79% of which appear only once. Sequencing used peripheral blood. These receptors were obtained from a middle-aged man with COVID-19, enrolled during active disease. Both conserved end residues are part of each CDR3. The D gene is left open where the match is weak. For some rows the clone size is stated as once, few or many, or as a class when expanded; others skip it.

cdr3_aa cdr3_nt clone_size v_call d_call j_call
CASSQGTGVGAFF TGCGCCAGCAGCCAAGGAACAGGGGTCGGTGCTTTCTTT - TRBV4-1 TRBD1 TRBJ1-1
CASSLRGERFF TGTGCCAGCAGCTTGCGGGGTGAGCGATTCTTC few TRBV5-5 - TRBJ2-1
CASSVGDRGGAQETQYF TGTGCCAGCAGCGTAGGCGACAGGGGAGGGGCACAAGAGACCCAGTACTTC - TRBV9 - TRBJ2-5
CASSPGSGNTIYF TGTGCCAGTAGTCCGGGCTCTGGAAACACCATATATTTT - TRBV19 - TRBJ1-3
CASSLGRGGSNEQFF TGTGCCAGCAGCTTGGGACGGGGGGGCAGCAATGAGCAGTTCTTC - TRBV5-4 TRBD2 TRBJ2-1
CAWSVVAAKNIQYF TGTGCCTGGAGTGTGGTAGCGGCCAAAAACATTCAGTACTTC - TRBV30 - TRBJ2-4
CASSLLGQGRGTEAFF TGTGCCAGCAGCTTGCTAGGACAGGGGAGAGGCACTGAAGCTTTCTTT - TRBV5-4 TRBD1 TRBJ1-1
CASSPSDGYNEQFF TGTGCCAGCTCACCGAGCGACGGATACAATGAGCAGTTCTTC - TRBV18 - TRBJ2-1
CASSQQTGGNTIYF TGTGCCAGCAGCCAGCAGACAGGGGGAAACACCATATATTTT - TRBV14 TRBD1 TRBJ1-3
CASSRYVAGPYYGYTF TGTGCCAGCAGCCGTTACGTCGCGGGACCCTACTATGGCTACACCTTC - TRBV27 - TRBJ1-2
CSVSRANNSPLHF TGCAGCGTTTCGCGTGCAAATAATTCACCCCTCCACTTT - TRBV29-1 - TRBJ1-6
CASSLGDPERDTIYF TGCGCCAGCAGCTTGGGCGACCCAGAGCGGGACACCATATATTTT medium-sized TRBV5-1 - TRBJ1-3
CASSYSGPGTEKLFF TGTGCCAGCAGTTACTCCGGACCCGGGACAGAAAAACTGTTTTTT - TRBV6-5 - TRBJ1-4